These 15 T cell receptor beta chains share one sample of origin, sequenced in a study of blood T cells in healthy people across ages. Next came a second PCR, run for about 6 to 11 cycles, which used a sample-barcoded 5' primer along with a J-beta primer mix. TCRdb reanalysed the 5' RACE reads using MiXCR and keeps one entry per CDR3 protein. The data show about a million distinct CDR3 sequences, with 48% seen just once and 13% held by the top ten. The specimen was blood. The source is a man aged 30-40 years in good health.

The chain is built from TRBV9 and TRBJ1-2, with D unresolved. The length of the CDR3 is 15 residues. Germline V gives CDR1 SGDLS, CDR2 YYNGEE. The ends were cut back, 3 bases at V and 8 bases at J, with 20 bases in the middle. The CDR3 reads CASSGDGVPGVGYTF. CDR3 nucleotide sequence: TGTGCCAGCAGCGGCGATGGGGTACCGGGTGTCGGCTACACCTTC. Drawing the rest from reference TRBV9 and TRBJ1-2, the complete variable domain is DSGVTQTPKHLITATGQRVTLRCSPRSGDLSVYWYQQSLDQGLQFLIQYYNGEERAKGNILERFSAQQFPDLHSELNLSSLELGDSALYFCASSGDGVPGVGYTFGSGTRLTVV.

V usage is TRBV7-2 and J usage is TRBJ2-2; TRBD2 matches 7 bases. The CDR3 runs 17 residues. J gave up 3 bases and V 5 bases, and 12 bases lay outside the gene matches. Germline V CDR1 and CDR2: SGHTA, FQGNSA. The CDR3 loop reads CASSPKVGGMDTGELFF. The CDR3, as DNA: TGTGCCAGCAGCCCGAAGGTCGGGGGGATGGACACCGGGGAGCTGTTTTTT. Combining the CDR3 with reference TRBV7-2 and TRBJ2-2 gives the whole variable domain GAGVSQSPSNKVTEKGKDVELRCDPISGHTALYWYRQSLGQGLEFLIYFQGNSAPDKSGLPSDRFSAERTGGSVSTLTIQRTQQEDSAVYLCASSPKVGGMDTGELFFGEGSRLTVL.

This clonotype was counted between two and nine times. This rearrangement joins TRBV3-1 to TRBJ1-1, with a weak D call TRBD1 (5 bases). Per germline, CDR1 LGHDT and CDR2 YNNKEL (reference sequence). This CDR3 has 13 amino acids. Trimming removed 5 bases from V and 3 bases from J, with 10 bases in between. CDR3 region: CASSSSTDTEAFF. CDR3 bases: TGTGCCAGCAGCTCCTCGACAGACACTGAAGCTTTCTTT. The whole variable domain, remainder taken from reference TRBV3-1 and TRBJ1-1, is DTAVSQTPKYLVTQMGNDKSIKCEQNLGHDTMYWYKQDSKKFLKIMFSYNNKELIINETVPNRFSPKSPDKAHLNLHINSLELGDSAVYFCASSSSTDTEAFFGQGTRLTVV.

For this clonotype: The missing conserved phenylalanine or tryptophan at the end of this CDR3 makes a read error likely. This chain connects TRBV2 to TRBJ1-6; possible D gene TRBD1, 6 bases. CDR3 length: 13 residues. V was cut by 4 bases and J by 10 bases, with 11 bases left in between. Looked up from germline, CDR1 is SNHLY and CDR2 is FYNNEI. The CDR3: CASSGQGRSPLHS. CDR3 in DNA: TGTGCCAGCAGTGGGCAGGGGAGGTCACCCCTCCACTCT.

A few counts support this clonotype. The chain employs TRBV20-1 and TRBJ2-7; 7 nucleotides match TRBD2. The CDR3 consists of 15 residues. Per germline, CDR1 DFQATT and CDR2 SNEGSKA (reference sequence). V lost 0 bases and J lost 5; bases outside the gene matches: 10. CDR3: CSARDAGTTQDEQYF. CDR3 in DNA: TGCAGTGCTAGAGATGCGGGGACTACGCAGGACGAGCAGTACTTC.

The chain uses TRBV7-2 and TRBJ2-3, with unresolved D. The CDR3 extends over 12 amino acids. V was pared by 2 bases and J by 5 bases, with 5 bases between. Germline V gene sequence: CDR1 SGHTA, CDR2 FQGNSA. CDR3 loop: CASSLMLDTQYF. Here the CDR3 DNA reads TGTGCCAGCAGCTTAATGTTAGATACGCAGTATTTT.

The V gene is TRBV29-1, the J gene TRBJ1-2; D gene ambiguous. Trimming pared 7 bases from V and 2 bases from J, leaving 8 bases between. CDR1 is SQVTM and CDR2 is ANQGSEA in the germline V gene. The CDR3 totals 11 residues. CDR3 coding DNA: TGCAGCGGGAGTGAGAACTATGGCTACACCTTC. The encoded protein is CSGSENYGYTF.

This clonotype was observed a few times. The rearrangement uses TRBV28 and TRBJ1-2, with D perhaps matching TRBD1 (5 bases). Germline V gene lookup returns CDR1 MDHEN and CDR2 SYDVKM. Deletions cut 6 bases from V and 8 bases from J, with 13 bases between. The CDR3 runs 12 residues. This CDR3 reads CASRTQGEGYTF. The CDR3 nucleotides read TGTGCCAGCAGGACGCAGGGAGAAGGCTACACCTTC.

The rearrangement joins TRBV4-1 to TRBJ2-3; D call uncertain. Germline V gene sequence: CDR1 MGHRA, CDR2 YSYEKL. V was shortened by 0 bases and J by 6 bases, with 10 bases between the two germline ends. The CDR3 is 14 residues long. In DNA, the CDR3 is TGCGCCAGCAGCCAAGAGGTCACAGCGGATACGCAGTATTTT. Amino acid sequence: CASSQEVTADTQYF.

This rearrangement joins TRBV4-1 to TRBJ2-7, with D hard to call. This CDR3 is built from 14 residues. The V and J ends lost 0 bases and 2 bases respectively, with 8 bases between them. CDR1 MGHRA and CDR2 YSYEKL come from the germline V gene. CDR3 sequence: CASSQDHGPYEQYF. Here the CDR3 DNA reads TGCGCCAGCAGCCAAGATCACGGACCCTACGAGCAGTACTTC.

This clonotype came up a few times. The genes are TRBV29-1 and TRBJ2-3; tentatively, D is TRBD2 (6 bases). CDR1 and CDR2 from the germline V gene are SQVTM and ANQGSEA. With 6 bases removed from V and 4 bases from J, the gap between germline ends came to 20 bases. The CDR3 runs 15 residues. The CDR3 DNA reads as TGCAGCGTCACATTCGTGGGGGGATCCGCAGATACGCAGTATTTT. It yields the protein CSVTFVGGSADTQYF.

This clonotype was counted between two and nine times. The chain is built from TRBV7-9 and TRBJ2-5, with 10 positions matching TRBD2. Germline CDR1 is SEHNR and CDR2 is FQNEAQ (reference sequence). Trimming took 3 bases from V and 1 from J; bases not matched to a gene: 5. CDR3 size: 16 residues. The CDR3 DNA sequence: TGTGCCAGCAGCTTTCTAGCGGGGGCCTCCCAAGAGACCCAGTACTTC. Amino acid sequence: CASSFLAGASQETQYF.

The chain recombines TRBV24-1 with TRBJ2-4, with D unclear. TRBJ2-7 explains the end of the DNA better; the J call may be wrong. There are 14 residues in the CDR3. Germline V lookup: CDR1 KGHDR, CDR2 SFDVKD. CDR3: CATSGASTPHEQYF. The CDR3 region has the DNA TGTGCCACCAGTGGGGCCTCCACTCCCCACGAGCAGTACTTC.

A few counts support this clonotype. The chain employs TRBV3-1 and TRBJ2-4; 10 bases map to TRBD2. Germline-derived CDR1 and CDR2 are LGHDT and YNNKEL (reference sequence). The V and J ends lost 2 bases and 0 bases, in that order; junction bases with no gene match: 4. The CDR3 loop spans 17 amino acids. DNA for the CDR3: TGTGCCAGCAGCCAACCGGGACTAGCGAGAGCCAAAAACATTCAGTACTTC. This codes for CASSQPGLARAKNIQYF. Full variable domain (rest looked up from reference TRBV3-1 and TRBJ2-4): DTAVSQTPKYLVTQMGNDKSIKCEQNLGHDTMYWYKQDSKKFLKIMFSYNNKELIINETVPNRFSPKSPDKAHLNLHINSLELGDSAVYFCASSQPGLARAKNIQYFGAGTRLSVL.

This clonotype was found a few times. The CDR3, as DNA: TGTGCCAGCAGCTCCGCCGGGACAAATCTCAATGAGCAGTTCTTC. This translates into CASSSAGTNLNEQFF. V is TRBV7-9 and J is TRBJ2-1; D might be TRBD1 (6 bases). CDR1 SEHNR and CDR2 FQNEAQ come from the germline V gene (reference sequence). V was trimmed by 4 bases and J by 6 bases, leaving 16 bases between them. There are 15 residues in the CDR3.